This T cell receptor (beta chain) was observed in a study of a mutant IDH1 vaccine in newly diagnosed glioma. In the study overall: Patients got their first vaccination 4-6 weeks after radiotherapy alone, or with temozolomide cycles.

A word on this clone: As yet, its antigen is unknown.

As for time point: week 23, last vaccination. The content of each vaccine dose was 300 ug of mutant IDH1 20-mer peptide, and topical imiquimod accompanied it. New astrocytomas of WHO grade 3 or 4 that were IDH1-mutant and ATRX-lost were found in the donors. V lost 7 bases, J lost 0 bases, and 9 bases lay in between. CDR3 size: 13 residues. In germline, CDR1 is LNHDA, CDR2 SQIVND (reference sequence). Some clones are missing from TCRdb's copy, which holds only in-frame ones; the method was immunoSEQ multiplex PCR. The data hold about 30,000 clones, with over 80% observed a single time. This clonotype was obtained from a woman younger than 30 with glioma. The rearrangement links TRBV19 to TRBJ1-1; D not certain. Here the sequenced sample was PBMCs, taken from a glioma patient whose treatment included an IDH1 peptide vaccine. The CDR3 bases are TGTGCCAGTATCGGCCGGATGAACACTGAAGCTTTCTTT. This sequence encodes CASIGRMNTEAFF.